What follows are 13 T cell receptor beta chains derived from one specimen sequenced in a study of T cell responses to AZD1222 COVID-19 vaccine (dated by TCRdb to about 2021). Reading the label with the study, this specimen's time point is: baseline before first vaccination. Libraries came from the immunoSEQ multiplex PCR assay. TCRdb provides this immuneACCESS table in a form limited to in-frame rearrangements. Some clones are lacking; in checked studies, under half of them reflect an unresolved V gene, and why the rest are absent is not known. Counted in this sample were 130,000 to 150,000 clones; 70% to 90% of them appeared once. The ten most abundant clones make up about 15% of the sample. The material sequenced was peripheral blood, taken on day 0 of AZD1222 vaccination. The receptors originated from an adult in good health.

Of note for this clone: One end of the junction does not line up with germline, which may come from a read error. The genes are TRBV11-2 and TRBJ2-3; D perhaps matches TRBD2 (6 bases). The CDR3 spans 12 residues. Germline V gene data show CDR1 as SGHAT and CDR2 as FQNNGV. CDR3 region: CASSSRLDAQYF. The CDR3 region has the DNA TGTGCCAGCAGCTCGCGACTAGATGCGCAGTATTTT.

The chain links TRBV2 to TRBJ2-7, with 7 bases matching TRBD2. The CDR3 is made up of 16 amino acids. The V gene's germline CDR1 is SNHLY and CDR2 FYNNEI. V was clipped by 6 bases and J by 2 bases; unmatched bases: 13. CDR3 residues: CASSQSPGLTTYEQYF. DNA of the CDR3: TGTGCCAGCAGCCAAAGCCCGGGACTAACTACCTACGAGCAGTACTTC.

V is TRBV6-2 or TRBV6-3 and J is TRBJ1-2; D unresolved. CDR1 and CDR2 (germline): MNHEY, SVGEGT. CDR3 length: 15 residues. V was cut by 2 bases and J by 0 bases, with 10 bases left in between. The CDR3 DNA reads TGTGCCAGCAGTTACGGTCCGGAAGCTAACTATGGCTACACCTTC. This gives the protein CASSYGPEANYGYTF.

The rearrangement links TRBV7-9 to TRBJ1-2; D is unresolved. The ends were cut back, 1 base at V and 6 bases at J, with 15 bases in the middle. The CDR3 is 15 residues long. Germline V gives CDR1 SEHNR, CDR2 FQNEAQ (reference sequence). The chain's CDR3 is CASSLGHVPFHGYTF. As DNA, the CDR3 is TGTGCCAGCAGCTTAGGGCATGTCCCTTTCCATGGCTACACCTTC.

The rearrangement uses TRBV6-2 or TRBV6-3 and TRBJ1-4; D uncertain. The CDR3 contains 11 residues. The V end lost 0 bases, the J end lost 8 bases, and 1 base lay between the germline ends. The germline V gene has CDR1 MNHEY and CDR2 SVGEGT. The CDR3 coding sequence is TGTGCCAGCAGTTACTCAGAAAAACTGTTTTTT. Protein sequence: CASSYSEKLFF.

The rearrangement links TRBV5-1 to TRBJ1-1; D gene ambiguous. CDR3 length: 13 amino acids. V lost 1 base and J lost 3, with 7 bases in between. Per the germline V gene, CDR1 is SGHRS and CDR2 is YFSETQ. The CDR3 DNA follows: TGCGCCAGCAGCTTGCCCCCCTACACTGAAGCTTTCTTT. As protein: CASSLPPYTEAFF.

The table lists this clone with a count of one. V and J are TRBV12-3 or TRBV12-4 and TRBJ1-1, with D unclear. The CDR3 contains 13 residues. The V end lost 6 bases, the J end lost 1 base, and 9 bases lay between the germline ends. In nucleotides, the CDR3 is TGTGCCAGCAGCCGGACTGGGAACACTGAAGCTTTCTTT. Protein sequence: CASSRTGNTEAFF.

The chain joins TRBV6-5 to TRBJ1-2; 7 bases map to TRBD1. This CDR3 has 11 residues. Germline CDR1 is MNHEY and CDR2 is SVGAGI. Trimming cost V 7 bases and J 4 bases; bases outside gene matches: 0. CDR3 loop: CASNRGYGYTF. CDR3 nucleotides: TGTGCCAGCAACAGGGGCTATGGCTACACCTTC.

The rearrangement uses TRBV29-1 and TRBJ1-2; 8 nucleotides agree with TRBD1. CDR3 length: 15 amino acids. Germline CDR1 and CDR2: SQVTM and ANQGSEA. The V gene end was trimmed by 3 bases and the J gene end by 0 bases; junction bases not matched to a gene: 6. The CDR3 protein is CSVEGTGQSNYGYTF. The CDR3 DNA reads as TGCAGCGTTGAGGGGACAGGACAATCTAACTATGGCTACACCTTC.

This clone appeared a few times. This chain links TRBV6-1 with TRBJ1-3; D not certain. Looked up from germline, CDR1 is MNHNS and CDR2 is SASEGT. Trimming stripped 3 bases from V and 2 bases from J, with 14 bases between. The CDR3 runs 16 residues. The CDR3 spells CASSDRSLGAGNTIYF. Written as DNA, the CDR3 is TGTGCCAGCAGTGATAGATCCCTTGGGGCTGGAAACACCATATATTTT.

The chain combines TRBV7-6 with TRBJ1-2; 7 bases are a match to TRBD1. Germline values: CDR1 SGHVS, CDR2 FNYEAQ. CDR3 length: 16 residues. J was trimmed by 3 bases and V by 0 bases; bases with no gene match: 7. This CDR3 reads CASSLAWRGQDYGYTF. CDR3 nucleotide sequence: TGTGCCAGCAGCTTAGCATGGAGGGGGCAGGACTATGGCTACACCTTC.

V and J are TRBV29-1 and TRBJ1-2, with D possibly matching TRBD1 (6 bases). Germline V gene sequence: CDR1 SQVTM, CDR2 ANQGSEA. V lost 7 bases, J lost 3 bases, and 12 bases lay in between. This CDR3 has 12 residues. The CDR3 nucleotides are TGCAGCGCTCGTCGACAGGACTATGGCTACACCTTC. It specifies CSARRQDYGYTF.

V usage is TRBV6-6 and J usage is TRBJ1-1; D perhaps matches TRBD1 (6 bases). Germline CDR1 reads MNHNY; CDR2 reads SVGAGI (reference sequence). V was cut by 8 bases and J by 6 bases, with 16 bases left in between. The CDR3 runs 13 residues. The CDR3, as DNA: TGTGCCAGCCGCCGGGGGGCAGGGCCTGAAGCTTTCTTT. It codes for CASRRGAGPEAFF.